This record covers a single TCR beta chain. The antigen it recognizes is unknown. Within one base of it there is no much larger clone, and no base qualities were kept. From a lookup of the germline V gene, CDR1 and CDR2 are SNHLY and FYNNEI. Trimming costs V 5 bases and J 0 bases, and their ends lie 7 bases apart. Its CDR3 holds 13 amino acids, cysteine through phenylalanine. Only the CDR3 region is kept as DNA, spanning 39 bases read in frame from base 1. The entry originates in a study of control samples from healthy donors and cancer patients (dated by TCRdb to the early 2020s). The library was prepared using the immunoSEQ multiplex PCR assay. Imported from immuneACCESS, the table was reduced by TCRdb to in-frame sequences with V and J called. These copies leave out some clones; in studies compared against another copy, an unresolved V gene accounts for under half, and the cause of the remainder is not known. The sample table shows over 100,000 clones, and 80% to 95% are seen once. 2.1% of the sample comes from the top ten.

This clonotype was sampled from a woman aged 50 to 60 in good health. Sequenced material: blood. The V and J genes are TRBV2 and TRBJ1-1; the D gene is unclear. The DNA sequence is as follows: TGTGCCAGCAGTCCAGATTTGAACACTGAAGCTTTCTTT. This is translated as CASSPDLNTEAFF.